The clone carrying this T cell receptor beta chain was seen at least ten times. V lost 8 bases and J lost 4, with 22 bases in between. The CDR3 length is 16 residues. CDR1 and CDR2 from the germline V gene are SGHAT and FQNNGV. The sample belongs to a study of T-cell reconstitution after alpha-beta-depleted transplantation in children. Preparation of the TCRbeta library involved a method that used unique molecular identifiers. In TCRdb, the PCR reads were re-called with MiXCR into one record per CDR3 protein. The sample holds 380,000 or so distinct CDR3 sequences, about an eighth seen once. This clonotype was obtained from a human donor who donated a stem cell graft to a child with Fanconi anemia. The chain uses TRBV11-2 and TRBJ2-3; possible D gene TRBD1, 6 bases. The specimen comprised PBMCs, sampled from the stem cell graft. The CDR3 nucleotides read TGTGCCAGCCGACTATTGGCGCTGGGGGCCTCAGATACGCAGTATTTT. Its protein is CASRLLALGASDTQYF.